This T cell receptor beta chain was documented in a study of T-cell memory formation after mild COVID-19. Whole-study context: The TCR clusters were mostly specific to one donor.

The study, taken as a whole, reports: Several responding clones turned up in pre-infection memory, indicating that cross-reactive memory may have taken part. Clones contracting day 15 to 85 were balanced CD4/CD8; later expanders leaned CD4+. CD4+ clones that contracted lay mainly in CM and EM; CD8+ ones lay in EMRA.

The CDR3 has 12 amino acids. Germline loops: CDR1 ENHRY, CDR2 SYGVKD. TCRdb re-called the 5' RACE reads through MiXCR, storing one row per CDR3 protein. The sample has 350,000 to 450,000 distinct CDR3 sequences, around 28% seen once. Details on this clonotype: As yet, its antigen is unknown. An end of the junction differs from the germline gene, which may be a read error.

The receptor was isolated from an adult woman who had mild COVID-19 (a few samples of this study predate the infection). Cell type and time point are not known. Sequenced: PBMCs or a T cell subset sorted from them (not recorded which). The chain links TRBV10-3 to TRBJ2-1; D not resolved. In DNA, the CDR3 is TGTGCCATCCAGACCCCCCGGGCTAGGATACTCTTC. This encodes CAIQTPRARILF.